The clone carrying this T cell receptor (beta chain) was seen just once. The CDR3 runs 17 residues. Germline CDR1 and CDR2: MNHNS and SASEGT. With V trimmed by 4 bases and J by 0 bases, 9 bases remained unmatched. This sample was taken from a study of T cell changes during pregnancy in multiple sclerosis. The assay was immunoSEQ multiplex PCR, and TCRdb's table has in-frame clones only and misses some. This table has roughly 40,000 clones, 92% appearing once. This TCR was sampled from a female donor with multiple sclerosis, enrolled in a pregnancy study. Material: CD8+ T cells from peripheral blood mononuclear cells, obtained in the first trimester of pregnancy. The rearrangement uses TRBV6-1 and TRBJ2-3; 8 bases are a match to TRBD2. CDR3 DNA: TGTGCCAGCAGTGGCAGCCCGGGGGGGCTCAGCACAGATACGCAGTATTTT. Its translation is CASSGSPGGLSTDTQYF.